The subject of this entry is one TCR beta chain. Its antigen is not known. The data derive from a study of OX40 agonist ivuxolimab in advanced cancers. Study conclusions and caveats: Expanded clones tended on average to be more numerous among CD8+ T cells than CD4+.

Assay used: immunoSEQ multiplex PCR; TCRdb lists only in-frame clones, some missing. The table lists under 100,000 clones, around 90% of them singletons. Trimming left V 0 bases short and J 3 bases short, with 12 bases between. The germline V gene encodes CDR1 LNHNV and CDR2 YYDKDF (reference sequence). The CDR3 consists of 15 residues. The sequenced sample was CD4+ or CD8+ T cells sorted from blood, obtained in a trial of the OX40 agonist ivuxolimab. V usage is TRBV15 and J usage is TRBJ2-7; D is unresolved. The source is an adult with an advanced solid tumor such as melanoma, head and neck, liver or kidney cancer. CDR3 bases: TGTGCCACCAGCAGAGATCAGTTAGGCAACTACGAGCAGTACTTC. It codes for CATSRDQLGNYEQYF.